Shown below are 27 T cell receptor beta chains from a single sample sequenced in a study of cytomegalovirus exposure and HLA in healthy donors. PCR primers comprised 60 Vbeta and 13 Jbeta primers. TCRdb's copy holds only in-frame clones and misses some; the assay was immunoSEQ multiplex PCR. The table lists 95,000 to 110,000 clones, 78% of them singletons. Sequencing used PBMCs. These receptors all stem from a woman between 40 and 55 years old in good health and CMV-seronegative.

This chain links TRBV28 with TRBJ1-1, with D possibly being TRBD1 (6 bases). CDR3 length equals 12 residues. Trimming took off 4 bases at V and 10 bases at J, with 13 bases between the two ends. Germline V gene sequence: CDR1 MDHEN, CDR2 SYDVKM. The CDR3 sequence: CASSYQGRRAFF. For the CDR3, the DNA is TGTGCCAGCAGTTACCAGGGGCGGAGAGCTTTCTTT.

The chain couples TRBV6-5 to TRBJ2-5, with D perhaps matching TRBD2 (6 bases). Germline-derived CDR1 and CDR2 are MNHEY and SVGAGI. Trimming cost V 1 base and J 2 bases, with 8 bases left between them. CDR3 length equals 14 residues. The CDR3: CASSYFSGQETQYF. The CDR3 DNA sequence: TGTGCCAGCAGTTACTTCAGCGGGCAAGAGACCCAGTACTTC.

The V and J genes are TRBV7-9 and TRBJ1-1, with D possibly matching TRBD1 (5 bases). Per the germline V gene, CDR1 is SEHNR and CDR2 is FQNEAQ (reference sequence). The CDR3 extends over 14 amino acids. The V and J ends lost 5 bases and 5 bases respectively, with 15 bases between them. CDR3 sequence (DNA): TGTGCCAGCAGCCCTCCCGCAGGGATAACTGAAGCTTTCTTT. Encoded protein: CASSPPAGITEAFF.

The chain has TRBV25-1 and TRBJ2-1; 7 nucleotides line up with TRBD1. The ends lost 8 bases at V and 7 bases at J; junction bases unmatched: 23. Per the germline V gene, CDR1 is MGHDK and CDR2 is SYGVNS. This CDR3 is built from 18 residues. CDR3 DNA sequence: TGTGCCAGCGAGAGTAGAGGAGAAGGGGGCGGTCAGTTAAATGAGCAGTTCTTC. Encoded protein: CASESRGEGGGQLNEQFF. The entire variable domain, with the rest obtained from reference TRBV25-1 and TRBJ2-1, is as follows: EADIYQTPRYLVIGTGKKITLECSQTMGHDKMYWYQQDPGMELHLIHYSYGVNSTEKGDLSSESTVSRIRTEHFPLTLESARPSHTSQYLCASESRGEGGGQLNEQFFGPGTRLTVL.

This clone occurred once. The genes are TRBV5-8 and TRBJ2-6; D perhaps matches TRBD2 (5 bases). V dropped 3 bases and J dropped 3 bases, with 10 bases sitting between them. The CDR3 length is 15 residues. Germline V gene sequence: CDR1 SGHTS, CDR2 YDEGEE. CDR3: CASSSGISGANVLTF. DNA of the CDR3: TGTGCCAGCAGCTCGGGAATCAGTGGGGCCAACGTCCTGACTTTC.

The genes are TRBV7-2 and TRBJ2-2; tentatively, D is TRBD2 (6 bases). The CDR3 covers 18 residues. Trimming removed 2 bases from V and 0 bases from J, with 16 bases in between. Germline CDR1 SGHTA, CDR2 FQGNSA. The CDR3 coding sequence is TGTGCCAGCAGCTTAAACGTGTTCCGGGGGACGAACACCGGGGAGCTGTTTTTT. Its translation: CASSLNVFRGTNTGELFF.

The V call is TRBV6-5, the J call TRBJ2-1; D not resolved. This CDR3 comprises 13 residues. Germline V lookup: CDR1 MNHEY, CDR2 SVGAGI. V was trimmed by 2 bases and J by 4 bases, leaving 6 bases between them. CDR3 bases: TGTGCCAGCAGTTACCGTCAGTACAATGAGCAGTTCTTC. Its translation: CASSYRQYNEQFF.

The chain employs TRBV18 and TRBJ1-1, with 9 positions matching TRBD1. This CDR3 comprises 15 residues. The junction had 2 bases not matched to a gene; V was cut back by 3 bases and J by 0 bases. Per germline, CDR1 KGHSH and CDR2 LQKENI. The CDR3 DNA is TGTGCCAGCTCACCGGGACAGGGAGTGAACACTGAAGCTTTCTTT. Amino acids: CASSPGQGVNTEAFF.

The rearrangement uses TRBV5-1 and TRBJ1-3; D is undetermined. Trimming cost V 0 bases and J 2 bases, with 6 bases left between them. The germline gives CDR1 SGHRS, CDR2 YFSETQ. The CDR3 is 14 amino acids. The CDR3 DNA follows: TGCGCCAGCAGCTTGGGAGGGACTGGAAACACCATATATTTT. Translation gives CASSLGGTGNTIYF. Full variable domain (missing parts from reference TRBV5-1 and TRBJ1-3): KAGVTQTPRYLIKTRGQQVTLSCSPISGHRSVSWYQQTPGQGLQFLFEYFSETQRNKGNFPGRFSGRQFSNSRSEMNVSTLELGDSALYLCASSLGGTGNTIYFGEGSWLTVV.

CDR3 nucleotide sequence: TGTGCCACCAGCAGAGAAAAACTAAGCTCTGGAAACACCATATATTTT. It yields the protein CATSREKLSSGNTIYF. The gene calls are TRBV15 and TRBJ1-3; D is ambiguous. Germline V gene data show CDR1 as LNHNV and CDR2 as YYDKDF (reference sequence). V gave up 0 bases and J gave up 0 bases, with 9 bases separating them. The length of the CDR3 is 16 residues.

The rearrangement uses TRBV7-8 and TRBJ2-3; 9 bases align to TRBD2. The germline CDR1 and CDR2 sequences are SGHVS and FQNEAQ. V gave up 0 bases and J gave up 3 bases; unmatched junction bases: 7. The CDR3 has 17 residues. The CDR3 here is CASSLASRGLATDTQYF. The DNA of the CDR3 is TGTGCCAGCAGCTTAGCGTCAAGGGGACTAGCAACAGATACGCAGTATTTT.

This chain links TRBV5-5 with TRBJ2-5; 9 nucleotides agree with TRBD1. CDR3 length equals 17 residues. The V and J ends lost 0 bases and 4 bases, in that order; junction bases with no gene match: 10. Germline V lookup: CDR1 SGHKS, CDR2 YYEKEE (reference sequence). CDR3 sequence reads: CASSLGHDRGLRETQYF. The CDR3, as DNA: TGTGCCAGCAGCTTGGGCCACGACAGGGGGTTACGAGAGACCCAGTACTTC.

This clone has a single count. This CDR3 reads CASSQDRGWGTGELFF. CDR3 nucleotides: TGCGCCAGCAGCCAAGATAGGGGGTGGGGCACCGGGGAGCTGTTTTTT. The chain links TRBV4-3 to TRBJ2-2; D is perhaps TRBD1 (6 bases). This CDR3 region has 16 residues. V was pared by 0 bases and J by 4 bases, with 12 bases between. The germline CDR1 and CDR2 sequences are LGHNA and YSLEER.

This clone was seen only once. The rearrangement joins TRBV21-1 to TRBJ1-2. TRBV21-1 corresponds to a pseudogene. The length of the CDR3 is 16 residues. This CDR3 is CASSKSWGGSNYGYTF. DNA for the CDR3: TGTGCCAGCAGCAAGAGTTGGGGGGGGTCGAACTATGGCTACACCTTC.

The CDR3 here is CASGPQGAWDTIYF. As DNA, the CDR3 is TGTGCCAGCGGCCCTCAGGGGGCCTGGGACACCATATATTTT. J is TRBJ1-3 and V is TRBV27; 8 bases fit TRBD1. With V trimmed by 8 bases and J by 8 bases, 11 bases remained unmatched. Germline V gene data show CDR1 as MNHEY and CDR2 as SMNVEV (reference sequence). CDR3 length: 14 residues.

The J gene is TRBJ2-7, the V gene TRBV7-9, with 8 positions matching TRBD1. The CDR3 spans 16 residues. V was pared by 5 bases and J by 2 bases, with 11 bases of the junction left unmatched. Germline V CDR1 and CDR2: SEHNR, FQNEAQ (reference sequence). CDR3 amino acids: CASSQASGQGAYEQYF. The CDR3 DNA is TGTGCCAGCAGCCAAGCATCTGGACAGGGCGCCTACGAGCAGTACTTC.

Only one count was recorded for this clone. The J gene is TRBJ2-1, the V gene TRBV5-5; a possible D gene is TRBD1 (6 bases). There are 15 residues in the CDR3. V was cut by 4 bases and J by 6 bases, with 17 bases left in between. Germline loops: CDR1 SGHKS, CDR2 YYEKEE (reference sequence). The CDR3 nucleotides are TGTGCCAGCAGCCCGAGTCTAGTAGGGGGCAATGAGCAGTTCTTC. This codes for CASSPSLVGGNEQFF.

For this clone: Its ends do not fully match the called genes, so a read error is possible. V and J are TRBV2 and TRBJ1-5; 7 positions agree with TRBD1. The germline gives CDR1 SNHLY, CDR2 FYNNEI. This CDR3 spans 14 amino acids. CDR3: CASSAVGGKQPQHF. CDR3 nucleotide sequence: TGTGCCAGCAGTGCGGTAGGGGGCAAACAGCCCCAGCATTTT.

This clone turned up a few times. This chain joins TRBV7-6 and TRBJ1-5; TRBD1 might be the D (5 bases). The CDR3 length is 16 residues. In germline, CDR1 is SGHVS, CDR2 FNYEAQ. Trimming stripped 2 bases from V and 2 bases from J, with 13 bases between. The CDR3 nucleotides read TGTGCCAGCAGCTTATTTACGGGGGGAGGCAATCAGCCCCAGCATTTT. This translates into CASSLFTGGGNQPQHF. Together with reference TRBV7-6 and TRBJ1-5, the CDR3 gives the full variable domain: GAGVSQSPRYKVTKRGQDVALRCDPISGHVSLYWYRQALGQGPEFLTYFNYEAQQDKSGLPNDRFSAERPEGSISTLTIQRTEQRDSAMYRCASSLFTGGGNQPQHFGDGTRLSIL.

The chain is built from TRBV7-2 and TRBJ1-2; D not resolved. CDR1 is SGHTA and CDR2 is FQGNSA in the germline V gene. V was clipped by 5 bases and J by 4 bases, with 11 bases between them. This CDR3 spans 13 amino acids. The CDR3 loop is CASSRLPGYGYTF. DNA of the CDR3: TGTGCCAGCAGCCGACTGCCCGGCTATGGCTACACCTTC.

This clone was seen more than once but under ten times. The chain couples TRBV5-1 to TRBJ1-1, with D perhaps TRBD1 (5 bases). Trimming pared 4 bases from V and 0 bases from J, leaving 13 bases between. Germline V gene data show CDR1 as SGHRS and CDR2 as YFSETQ. This CDR3 contains 15 residues. CDR3 nucleotides: TGCGCCAGCAGCCTAGGGGTTCTCATGAACACTGAAGCTTTCTTT. It specifies CASSLGVLMNTEAFF.

The chain has TRBV27 and TRBJ2-1; 7 bases line up with TRBD1. The CDR3 length is 15 residues. Germline V gene lookup returns CDR1 MNHEY and CDR2 SMNVEV (reference sequence). V was clipped by 5 bases and J by 2 bases; unmatched bases: 6. CDR3 DNA: TGTGCCAGCAGTCAAGGGACAGAACCCTACAATGAGCAGTTCTTC. As protein: CASSQGTEPYNEQFF.

The chain recombines TRBV13 with TRBJ2-7; maybe TRBD2 (5 bases). V was clipped by 3 bases and J by 3 bases, with 12 bases between them. CDR1 PRHDT and CDR2 FYEKMQ come from the germline V gene (reference sequence). The CDR3 totals 14 residues. DNA of the CDR3: TGTGCCAGCAGCTTGCCTAGCAATCGCTACGAGCAGTACTTC. It codes for CASSLPSNRYEQYF.

This clone was detected once. V usage is TRBV7-9 and J usage is TRBJ1-2; unclear D gene. CDR1 is SEHNR, CDR2 FQNEAQ, per germline (reference sequence). The V and J ends lost 5 bases and 7 bases respectively, with 20 bases between them. This CDR3 is built from 15 residues. The CDR3 sequence is CASSLVEANHCGYTF. DNA of the CDR3: TGTGCCAGCAGCCTAGTGGAGGCGAACCACTGTGGCTACACCTTC.

V is TRBV28 and J is TRBJ1-5, with 7 bases matching TRBD1. The V gene's germline CDR1 is MDHEN and CDR2 SYDVKM. Trimming removed 5 bases from V and 2 bases from J; junction bases left unmatched: 3. The CDR3 runs to 14 residues. CDR3 sequence: CASSRTGGNQPQHF. The CDR3 DNA follows: TGTGCCAGCAGTCGAACAGGGGGCAATCAGCCCCAGCATTTT.

This clone showed up just a few times. Relative to the germline gene, one junction end is altered; a read error may explain this. This sequence joins TRBV11-2 and TRBJ1-1; no clear D. CDR3 length: 11 amino acids. The germline CDR1 and CDR2 sequences are SGHAT and FQNNGV. CDR3: CASSVDGEAFF. CDR3 bases: TGTGCCAGCAGCGTAGACGGTGAAGCTTTCTTT.

The J gene is TRBJ1-1, the V gene TRBV4-1; 7 bases map to TRBD1. The J segment lost 1 base and the V segment lost 4 bases, leaving 6 bases of the junction unmatched. Per germline, CDR1 MGHRA and CDR2 YSYEKL. The CDR3 runs to 15 residues. CDR3 residues: CASSPTGVSNTEAFF. For the CDR3, the DNA is TGCGCCAGCAGCCCCACAGGGGTTTCGAACACTGAAGCTTTCTTT.